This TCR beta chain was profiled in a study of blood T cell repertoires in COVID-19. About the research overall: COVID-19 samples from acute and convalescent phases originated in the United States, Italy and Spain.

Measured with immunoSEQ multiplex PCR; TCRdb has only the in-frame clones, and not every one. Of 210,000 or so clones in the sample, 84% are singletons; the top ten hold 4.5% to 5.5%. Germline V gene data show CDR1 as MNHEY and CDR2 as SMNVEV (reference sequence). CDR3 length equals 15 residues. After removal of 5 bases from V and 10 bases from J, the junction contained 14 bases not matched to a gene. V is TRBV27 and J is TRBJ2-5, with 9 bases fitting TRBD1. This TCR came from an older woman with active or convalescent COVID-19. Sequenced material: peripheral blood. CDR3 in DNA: TGTGCCAGCAGTCGCCTGACAGGGGGTGAGGGGTACCAGTACTTC. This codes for CASSRLTGGEGYQYF.